This T cell receptor (beta chain) was identified in a study of vaccination and CD4 T cells after COVID-19 (dated by TCRdb to between 2021 and 2022). Turning to the overall study: Convalescent patients had a positive SARS-CoV-2 result on nasal swab PCR, and of these patients, nine had mild disease and one had severe disease. Culture stimuli were overlapping spike peptide pools from SARS-CoV-2 and from the common cold coronaviruses HCoV-NL63, HCoV-OC43 and HCoV-229E. The convalescent cohort comprised six males and four females, including two Hispanic individuals, seven Caucasians, two Asians and one multiracial person. Post-COVID blood samples were collected from convalescent patients a median of around 96 days after diagnosis, with a range of about 35 to 161 days. Two doses of either the Pfizer-BioNTech BNT162b2 vaccine (n=8) or the Moderna mRNA-1273 vaccine (n=2) were administered to participants. In roughly eleven COVID-19 convalescent patients and 4 infection-naive healthy vaccine recipients, the spike-specific CD4+ TCR repertoire before mRNA vaccination was compared with the repertoire after mRNA vaccination. Post-vaccine blood samples were taken a median of around 70 days after the second vaccine dose, with a range of roughly 14 to 241 days. As controls, cultures received a CEFX viral epitope pool (the positive control), an HIV-1 Nef peptide pool (the negative control), or no peptide at all. The paper's findings and limits, for the study overall: Of the vaccine-specific clones in convalescent patients, 304 of 307, or nearly all, reacted only to SARS-CoV-2 spike and did not cross-react with common cold coronaviruses. The median count of SARS-CoV-2-reactive clonotypes went up from some 23 after infection to 35 to 40 after vaccination, although the change was not significant. The number of convalescent patients in the study was relatively small, and the study did not examine early timepoints following natural infection. In convalescent patients, a median about 84% of post-vaccine SARS-CoV-2-reactive clones were detected only after vaccination, and vaccine-specific priming was suggested by this finding.

Library preparation employed PCR. DNA from cultured CD4+ T cells was subjected to TCR sequencing with the Oncomine TCR Beta short-read assay at the Johns Hopkins FTIC core. The QIAamp micro DNA kit was used to extract genomic DNA from the cultured CD4+ T cells. Oncomine TCR Beta libraries made from cultured CD4+ T cells were pooled using unique dual indexes and sequenced on an Illumina iSeq 100. As for how the authors treated the data: Non-productive sequences were filtered out, and CDR3s that did not start with C, did not end with F or W, or were shorter than 7 amino acids were discarded. Antigen-specific clonotypes were identified with the MANAFEST web application by comparing peptide-stimulated wells with reference and other culture wells. Positive clones required FDR below 0.05, an odds ratio above 5, and productive frequency above 0.1% in at least two of three replicate wells. A clonotype was classed as cross-reactive if the clonotype showed significant expansion both in SARS-CoV-2 spike wells and in at least one common cold coronavirus spike condition. Using R version 3.6.1, CDR3 homology was evaluated through Levenshtein distances (stringdist) along with unrooted phylogenetic trees (ape). TCRdb passed the public sequencing reads through fastp at Q25 and MiXCR, retaining productive beta sequences. Entries are consolidated by CDR3 protein sequence, retaining the most common genes and DNA. TCRdb, not the authors, supplied the V and J calls. A total of about 17,000 distinct CDR3 sequences appear in this sample, roughly half of them only once. Jointly, the top ten make up less than 5% of the sample.

Remarks on this clonotype: This clone's antigen is unknown. Base qualities are not recorded, but no much larger clone differs from it by a single base.

The treatment or condition label on this specimen signifies: roughly ten-day PBMC culture with coronavirus spike peptide pools or control peptides (ViraFEST assay). To expand antigen-specific T cells with peptide pools and then pick out the expanded clonotypes through TCR sequencing, the study relied on the ViraFEST assay. Positive SARS-CoV-2 PCR tests in the convalescent patients dated from March to December 2020, before Alpha, Beta and Delta variants emerged in the United States. Each well held approximately 2 million PBMCs cultured in IMDM containing approximately 5% human AB serum and 9 to 10 IU/ml IL-2, with 8 to 10 ug/ml peptide pools added. Half of the culture medium was replaced with fresh IL-2-containing medium on days 3 and 7. CD4+ T cells were isolated after roughly 10 days of culture through negative selection using the EasySep CD4+ T cell isolation kit. Ficoll-Paque Plus gradient centrifugation was used to isolate PBMCs from whole blood, and the isolated PBMCs were then either used fresh or cryopreserved at -140C. In general, triplicate wells were set up for every culture condition.

V and J lose 4 bases and 7 bases, and a span of 14 bases separates them. CDR1 and CDR2 are read off the germline V gene as MNHNS and SASEGT. The CDR3 measures 15 amino acids from cysteine to phenylalanine. The CDR3 DNA has 45 bases and is translated from base 1. This receptor was obtained from a human donor who had recovered from COVID-19. The material sequenced was CD4+ T cells from blood, cultured in vitro, taken before SARS-CoV-2 vaccination. The chain employs TRBV6-1 and TRBJ1-6; possibly the D gene is TRBD1, per 5 matching bases. The nucleotides are TGTGCCAGCAGTGTCACCGGGACCATAAATTCACCCCTCCACTTT. Translated, it gives CASSVTGTINSPLHF.